One sample yielded the 18 T cell receptor beta chains listed below, sequenced in a study of naive and memory T cell subsets. The beta constant-region primer was an equimolar mix of two oligonucleotides covering TRBC1 and TRBC2. TCRdb re-derived calls from the UMI-ligation and nested PCR reads in MiXCR, one entry per CDR3 protein. Found here are 120,000 to 150,000 distinct CDR3 sequences, more than 15% of them singletons; the top ten hold around 0.14%. Sequenced input: naive CD4+ T cells from blood. These receptors originate from a human donor in good health.

There are a few counts of this clonotype. The gene calls are TRBV12-3 or TRBV12-4 and TRBJ2-4, with no clear D. The CDR3 sequence is 13 residues long. With 4 bases removed from V and 6 bases from J, the gap between germline ends came to 10 bases. This CDR3 is CASSSECGNIQYF. DNA of the CDR3: TGTGCCAGCAGTTCGGAGTGTGGAAACATTCAGTACTTC.

This clonotype was found a few times. The chain carries TRBV29-1 and TRBJ2-1, with D tentatively TRBD1 (6 bases). CDR1 is SQVTM and CDR2 is ANQGSEA in the germline V gene. V lost 8 bases, J lost 7 bases, and 15 bases lay in between. The CDR3 spans 12 residues. Written as DNA, the CDR3 is TGCAGCCCAACGACAGGTTCAAATGAGCAGTTCTTC. It specifies CSPTTGSNEQFF.

The chain combines TRBV29-1 with TRBJ2-1, with TRBD2 as a possible D gene (6 bases). The CDR3 runs 12 residues. V shed 0 bases and J shed 13 bases, with 13 bases lying between them. Germline CDR1 reads SQVTM; CDR2 reads ANQGSEA. In DNA form, the CDR3 reads TGCAGCGTTGAAGAATCGGGAGAGGGCCAGTTCTTC. This encodes CSVEESGEGQFF.

This clonotype came up a few times. The chain is built from TRBV5-1 and TRBJ1-5; 9 bases fit TRBD1. The CDR3 has 14 amino acids. CDR1 and CDR2 from the germline V gene are SGHRS and YFSETQ. V dropped 5 bases and J dropped 5; count of bases not matched to a gene: 5. CDR3 sequence: CASSRTGADQPQHF. The CDR3 DNA is TGCGCCAGCAGTCGGACAGGGGCGGATCAGCCCCAGCATTTT.

Only one count was recorded for this clonotype. V usage is TRBV14 and J usage is TRBJ2-7; 7 bases are shared with TRBD1. Germline V lookup: CDR1 SGHDN, CDR2 FVKESK. Unmatched junction bases numbered 11, after V lost 3 bases and J lost 3 bases. This CDR3 has 16 amino acids. CDR3 nucleotides: TGTGCCAGCAGCCATCCCAGCCCGGGACAGATCTACGAGCAGTACTTC. This gives the protein CASSHPSPGQIYEQYF.

V and J are TRBV20-1 and TRBJ2-6, with TRBD1 matching over 12 bases. V was pared by 6 bases and J by 0 bases, with 3 bases of the junction left unmatched. Germline CDR1 reads DFQATT; CDR2 reads SNEGSKA (reference sequence). The CDR3 is 16 residues long. CDR3 in DNA: TGCAGTGCAGCGGGACAGGGGGCCTCTGGGGCCAACGTCCTGACTTTC. This encodes CSAAGQGASGANVLTF.

This clonotype showed up many times. The chain couples TRBV24-1 to TRBJ2-2, with a tentative D call TRBD1 (6 bases). Between the trimmed V and J ends, which lost 2 bases and 3 bases, there was a span of 18 bases. CDR3 length: 18 amino acids. The germline gives CDR1 KGHDR, CDR2 SFDVKD. This CDR3 is CATSDWAFRGMDTGELFF. The CDR3 DNA sequence: TGTGCCACCAGTGATTGGGCCTTCAGGGGAATGGACACCGGGGAGCTGTTTTTT.

The V call is TRBV6-5, the J call TRBJ1-5; no clear D. V lost 4 bases, J lost 5 bases, and 12 bases lay in between. This CDR3 has 14 amino acids. Germline V CDR1 and CDR2: MNHEY, SVGAGI. The CDR3 DNA is TGTGCCAGCAGTTCGGCCGGGAAGCATCAGCCCCAGCATTTT. Protein sequence: CASSSAGKHQPQHF.

This clonotype was seen more than once but under ten times. This chain uses TRBV3-1 with TRBJ1-2; 8 nucleotides match TRBD1. Germline lookup yields CDR1 LGHDT and CDR2 YNNKEL (reference sequence). With 3 bases clipped from V and 3 bases from J, the junction kept 3 bases outside the gene matches. The CDR3 covers 14 residues. This CDR3 is CASSHLGQDYGYTF. Written as DNA, the CDR3 is TGTGCCAGCAGCCACCTGGGACAGGACTATGGCTACACCTTC.

The chain couples TRBV29-1 to TRBJ2-4, with D perhaps given as TRBD1 or TRBD2 (5 bases each). There are 14 residues in the CDR3. Germline V CDR1 and CDR2: SQVTM, ANQGSEA. Trimming shortened V by 7 bases and J by 4 bases, and 17 bases separated the two germline ends. CDR3 sequence (DNA): TGCAGCGCCGGGGCCTCCGGGCTGAAAAACATTCAGTACTTC. Its translation: CSAGASGLKNIQYF.

This clonotype has more than one count but fewer than ten. V and J are TRBV12-3 or TRBV12-4 and TRBJ2-7; D is undetermined. Trimming took 5 bases from V and 6 from J, leaving 14 bases between them. CDR3 length: 13 residues. The CDR3 nucleotides read TGTGCCAGCAGTCGAGTAAGAGGATCCGAGCAGTACTTC. Translation gives CASSRVRGSEQYF.

This clonotype came up a few times. The chain employs TRBV11-2 and TRBJ2-7; D perhaps matches TRBD2 (6 bases). Germline CDR1 is SGHAT and CDR2 is FQNNGV. Trimming pared 4 bases from V and 6 bases from J, leaving 19 bases between. This CDR3 region has 15 residues. CDR3 coding DNA: TGTGCCAGCAGCTCCCTTCGTGGGACTCGAAGCGAGCAGTACTTC. Residues: CASSSLRGTRSEQYF.

The V gene is TRBV4-2, the J gene TRBJ2-2, with a weak D call TRBD1 (6 bases). The CDR3 has 16 residues. Germline loops: CDR1 LGHNA, CDR2 YNFKEQ. Trimming took 1 base from V and 3 from J, leaving 12 bases between them. This CDR3 is CASSQAQGRDTGELFF. CDR3 DNA: TGTGCCAGCAGCCAAGCCCAGGGGCGGGACACCGGGGAGCTGTTTTTT.

This clonotype was seen a handful of times. The chain has TRBV10-3 and TRBJ2-3, with TRBD1 matching 12 bases. This CDR3 has 17 residues. Germline CDR1 is ENHRY and CDR2 is SYGVKD. V trimming: 2 bases; J trimming: 9 bases; junction bases outside the gene matches: 12. The DNA of the CDR3 is TGTGCCATCAGTGAGGCATCCGGGACAGGGGGCGCGGGAACGCAGTATTTT. Amino acid sequence: CAISEASGTGGAGTQYF.

This clonotype was observed a few times. The CDR3 loop reads CASGLGTGLSGANVLTF. For the CDR3, the DNA is TGTGCTAGTGGTTTGGGGACAGGGCTCTCTGGGGCCAACGTCCTGACTTTC. This chain connects TRBV12-5 to TRBJ2-6; 8 bases are shared with TRBD1. CDR1 and CDR2 from the germline V gene are LGHNT and FRNRAP. The CDR3 contains 17 residues. Trimming cost V 1 base and J 0 bases; bases outside gene matches: 2.

This chain connects TRBV20-1 to TRBJ2-5; 7 nucleotides line up with TRBD2. This CDR3 comprises 15 residues. CDR1 and CDR2 from the germline V gene are DFQATT and SNEGSKA (reference sequence). With V trimmed by 3 bases and J by 3 bases, 10 bases remained unmatched. The CDR3 loop is CSASLSGGSEETQYF. The DNA for the CDR3 is TGCAGTGCTAGTCTGTCCGGCGGGAGTGAAGAGACCCAGTACTTC.

This clonotype has ten or more counts. The CDR3 region is CSVAPGTGVEETQYF. CDR3 in DNA: TGCAGTGTGGCACCCGGGACAGGGGTCGAAGAGACCCAGTACTTC. V usage is TRBV20-1 and J usage is TRBJ2-5; TRBD1 aligns across 10 bases. V was clipped by 7 bases and J by 3 bases; unmatched bases: 11. CDR3 size: 15 residues. Germline CDR1 reads DFQATT; CDR2 reads SNEGSKA (reference sequence).

Ten or more counts support this clonotype. The V gene is TRBV21-1, the J gene TRBJ1-1; the table's D gene call, TRBD1, was not cross checked with the DNA. TRBV21-1 is a pseudogene segment. The CDR3 sequence is 15 residues long. CDR3 bases: TGTGCCAGCAGCAAAGTCGGTCGGGACCACACTGAAGCTTTCTTT. Its translation: CASSKVGRDHTEAFF.